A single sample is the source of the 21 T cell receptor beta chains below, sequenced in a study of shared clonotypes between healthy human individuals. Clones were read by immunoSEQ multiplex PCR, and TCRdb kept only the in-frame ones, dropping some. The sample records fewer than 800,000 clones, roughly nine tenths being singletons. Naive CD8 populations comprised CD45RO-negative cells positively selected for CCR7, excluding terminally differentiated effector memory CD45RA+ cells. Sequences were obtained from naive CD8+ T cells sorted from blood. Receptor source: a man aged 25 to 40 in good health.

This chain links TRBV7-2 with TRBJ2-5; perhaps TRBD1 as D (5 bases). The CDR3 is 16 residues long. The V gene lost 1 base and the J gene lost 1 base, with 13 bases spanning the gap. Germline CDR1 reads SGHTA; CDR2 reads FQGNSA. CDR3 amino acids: CASSLEVTESQETQYF. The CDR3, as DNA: TGTGCCAGCAGCTTAGAGGTGACAGAATCCCAAGAGACCCAGTACTTC.

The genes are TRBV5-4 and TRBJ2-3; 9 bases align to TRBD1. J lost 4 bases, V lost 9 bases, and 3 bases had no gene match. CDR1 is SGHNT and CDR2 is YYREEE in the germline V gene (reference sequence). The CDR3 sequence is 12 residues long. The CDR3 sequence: CATGQGPDTQYF. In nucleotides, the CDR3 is TGTGCCACGGGACAGGGACCAGATACGCAGTATTTT.

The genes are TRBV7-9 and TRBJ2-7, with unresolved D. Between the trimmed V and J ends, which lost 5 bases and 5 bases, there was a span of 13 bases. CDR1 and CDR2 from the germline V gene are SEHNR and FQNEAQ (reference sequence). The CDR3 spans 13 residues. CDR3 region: CASSLLQRHEQYF. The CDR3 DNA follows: TGTGCCAGCAGCCTCCTACAGAGGCACGAGCAGTACTTC.

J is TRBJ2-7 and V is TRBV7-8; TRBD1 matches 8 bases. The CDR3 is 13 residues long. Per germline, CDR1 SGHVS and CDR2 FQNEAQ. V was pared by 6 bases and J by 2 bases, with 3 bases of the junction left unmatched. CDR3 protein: CASSYRGAYEQYF. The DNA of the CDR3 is TGTGCCAGCAGTTACAGGGGGGCCTACGAGCAGTACTTC.

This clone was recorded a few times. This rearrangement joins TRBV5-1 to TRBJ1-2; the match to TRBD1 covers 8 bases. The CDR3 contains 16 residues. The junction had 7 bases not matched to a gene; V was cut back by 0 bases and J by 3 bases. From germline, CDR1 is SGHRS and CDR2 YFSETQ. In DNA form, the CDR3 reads TGCGCCAGCAGCTTGGCCTTGGCAGGGGGCGACTATGGCTACACCTTC. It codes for CASSLALAGGDYGYTF.

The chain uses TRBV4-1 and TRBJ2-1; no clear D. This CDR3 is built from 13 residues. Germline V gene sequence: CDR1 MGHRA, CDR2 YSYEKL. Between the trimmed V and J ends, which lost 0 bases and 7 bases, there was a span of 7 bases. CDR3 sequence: CASSQDARNEQFF. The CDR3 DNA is TGCGCCAGCAGCCAAGATGCGCGGAATGAGCAGTTCTTC.

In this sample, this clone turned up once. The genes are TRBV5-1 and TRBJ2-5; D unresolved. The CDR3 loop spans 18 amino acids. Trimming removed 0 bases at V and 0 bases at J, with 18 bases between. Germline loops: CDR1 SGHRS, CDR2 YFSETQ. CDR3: CASSLAAVGYSYQETQYF. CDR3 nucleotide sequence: TGCGCCAGCAGCTTGGCCGCCGTGGGGTACTCGTACCAAGAGACCCAGTACTTC.

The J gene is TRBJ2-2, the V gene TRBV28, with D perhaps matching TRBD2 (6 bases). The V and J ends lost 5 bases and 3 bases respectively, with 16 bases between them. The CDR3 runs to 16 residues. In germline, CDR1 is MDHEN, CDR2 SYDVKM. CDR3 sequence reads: CASSLLRGGHTGELFF. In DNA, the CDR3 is TGTGCCAGCAGTCTTCTACGTGGAGGGCACACCGGGGAGCTGTTTTTT.

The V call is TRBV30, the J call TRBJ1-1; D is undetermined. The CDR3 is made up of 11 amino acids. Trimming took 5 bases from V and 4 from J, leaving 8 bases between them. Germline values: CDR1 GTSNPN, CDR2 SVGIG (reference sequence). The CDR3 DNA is TGTGCCTGGGAGGAGAGCACTGAAGCTTTCTTT. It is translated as CAWEESTEAFF.

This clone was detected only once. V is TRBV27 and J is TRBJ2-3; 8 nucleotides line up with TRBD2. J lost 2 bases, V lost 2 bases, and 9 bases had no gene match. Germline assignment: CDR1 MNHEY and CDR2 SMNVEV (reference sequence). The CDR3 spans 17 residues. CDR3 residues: CASSLQTTSGPTDTQYF. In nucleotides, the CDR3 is TGTGCCAGCAGTTTACAAACCACTAGCGGCCCCACAGATACGCAGTATTTT.

The CDR3 sequence is CASSVGFRGGTYNEQFF. CDR3 DNA sequence: TGTGCCAGCAGCGTAGGGTTTAGGGGAGGGACTTACAATGAGCAGTTCTTC. This rearrangement joins TRBV9 to TRBJ2-1; TRBD2 matches 7 bases. Trimming took 0 bases from V and 4 from J; bases not matched to a gene: 10. This CDR3 region has 17 residues. Per the germline V gene, CDR1 is SGDLS and CDR2 is YYNGEE.

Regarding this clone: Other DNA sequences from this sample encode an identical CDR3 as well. The CDR3 DNA sequence: TGTGCCAGCAGCTTCGGGGATACGCAGTATTTT. It is translated as CASSFGDTQYF. The rearrangement joins TRBV7-9 to TRBJ2-3; D unresolved. V lost 3 bases to trimming and J lost 6 bases, with 4 bases between them. The CDR3 runs 11 residues. The germline gives CDR1 SEHNR, CDR2 FQNEAQ (reference sequence).

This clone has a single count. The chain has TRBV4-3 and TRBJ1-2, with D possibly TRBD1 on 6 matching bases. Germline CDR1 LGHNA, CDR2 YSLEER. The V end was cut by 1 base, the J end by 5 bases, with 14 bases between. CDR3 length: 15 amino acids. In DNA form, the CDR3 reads TGCGCCAGCAGCCAAGTCAGCGGAACAGGGTATGGCTACACCTTC. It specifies CASSQVSGTGYGYTF.

CDR3 amino acids: CASSEETQYF. The CDR3 nucleotides are TGTGCCAGCAGTGAAGAGACCCAGTACTTC. The chain joins TRBV2 to TRBJ2-5; no firm D call. The length of the CDR3 is 10 residues. Germline lookup yields CDR1 SNHLY and CDR2 FYNNEI. Trimming took 1 base from V and 6 from J, leaving 0 bases between them.

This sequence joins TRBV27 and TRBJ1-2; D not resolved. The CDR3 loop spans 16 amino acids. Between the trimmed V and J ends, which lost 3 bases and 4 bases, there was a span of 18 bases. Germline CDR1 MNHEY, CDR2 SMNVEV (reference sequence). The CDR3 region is CASSFSPPTRRYGYTF. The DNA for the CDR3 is TGTGCCAGCAGTTTTTCGCCTCCTACACGGCGCTATGGCTACACCTTC.

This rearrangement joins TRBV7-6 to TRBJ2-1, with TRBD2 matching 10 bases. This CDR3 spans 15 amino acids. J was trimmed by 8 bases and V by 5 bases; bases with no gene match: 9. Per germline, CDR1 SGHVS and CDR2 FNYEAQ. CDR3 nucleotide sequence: TGTGCCAGCAGCCGTAAAGCGGGAGGGCCCCATGAGCAGTTCTTC. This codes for CASSRKAGGPHEQFF.

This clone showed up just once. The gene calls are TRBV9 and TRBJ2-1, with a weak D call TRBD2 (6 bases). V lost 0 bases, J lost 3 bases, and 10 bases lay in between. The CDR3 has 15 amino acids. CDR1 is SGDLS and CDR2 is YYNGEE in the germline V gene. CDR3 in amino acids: CASSVDQGLYNEQFF. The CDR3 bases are TGTGCCAGCAGCGTAGATCAGGGACTCTACAATGAGCAGTTCTTC.

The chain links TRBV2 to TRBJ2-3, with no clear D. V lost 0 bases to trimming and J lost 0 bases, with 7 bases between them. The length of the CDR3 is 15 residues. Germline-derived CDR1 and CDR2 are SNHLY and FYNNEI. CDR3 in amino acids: CASSEASDSTDTQYF. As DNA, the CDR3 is TGTGCCAGCAGTGAAGCCTCCGACAGCACAGATACGCAGTATTTT.

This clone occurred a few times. The CDR3 DNA reads as TGTGCCAGTCAGCCGGGAAAATATGATTCCGGGGAGCTGTTTTTT. Its protein product is CASQPGKYDSGELFF. The V and J genes are TRBV28 and TRBJ2-2; possible D gene TRBD2, 5 bases. V lost 9 bases and J 6 bases, leaving 20 bases between the germline ends. This CDR3 is 15 amino acids long. The germline CDR1 and CDR2 sequences are MDHEN and SYDVKM.

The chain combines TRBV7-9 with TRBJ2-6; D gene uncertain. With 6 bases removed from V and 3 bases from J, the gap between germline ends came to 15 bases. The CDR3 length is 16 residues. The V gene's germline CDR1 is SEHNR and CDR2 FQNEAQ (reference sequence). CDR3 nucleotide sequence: TGTGCCAGCAGTGGTACGAAGTCTCGTGGGGCCAACGTCCTGACTTTC. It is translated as CASSGTKSRGANVLTF. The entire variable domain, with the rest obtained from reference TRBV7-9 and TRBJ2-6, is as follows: DTGVSQNPRHKITKRGQNVTFRCDPISEHNRLYWYRQTLGQGPEFLTYFQNEAQLEKSRLLSDRFSAERPKGSFSTLEIQRTEQGDSAMYLCASSGTKSRGANVLTFGAGSRLTVL.

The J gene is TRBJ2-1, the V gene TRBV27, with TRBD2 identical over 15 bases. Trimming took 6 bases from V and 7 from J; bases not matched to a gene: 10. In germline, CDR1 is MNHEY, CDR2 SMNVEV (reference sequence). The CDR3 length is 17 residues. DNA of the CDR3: TGTGCCAGCAGACAGGGACTAGCGGGAGGCCGATGGAATGAGCAGTTCTTC. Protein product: CASRQGLAGGRWNEQFF.